Below, 8 T cell receptor beta chains from the same sample are listed, as sequenced in a study of metastatic and nonmetastatic thyroid tumors (dated by TCRdb to about 2020). Libraries came from PCR. Sequencing was carried out with an Illumina HiSeq 4000. TCRdb handled the public reads itself, with Q25 trimming in fastp and clone calling in MiXCR, and kept productive beta chains. The sample data list about 42,000 clones, and about 12% of these were observed just once. The ten largest clones represent roughly 9% of the sample. None of the patients had been given any treatment before thyroid surgery. Material for sequencing was blood. These receptors originate from a male donor with papillary thyroid cancer or a benign thyroid nodule (not recorded which). Some clones in this sample may be carry-over from other donors' samples.

Regarding this clone: It may be a read error: a sequence one base away is much more abundant. The J gene is TRBJ2-5, the V gene TRBV7-7; no clear D gene. The CDR3 length is 13 residues. Per germline, CDR1 SSHAT and CDR2 FNYEAQ (reference sequence). CDR3 DNA: TGTGCTAGCAGCTCTATCATGGCGGAGACCCAGTACTTC. This translates into CASSSIMAETQYF.

The rearrangement joins TRBV7-2 to TRBJ1-6; 9 nucleotides align to TRBD1. With 4 bases clipped from V and 9 bases from J, the junction kept 10 bases outside the gene matches. Germline V lookup: CDR1 SGHTA, CDR2 FQGNSA. CDR3 length: 16 amino acids. DNA of the CDR3: TGTGCCAGCAGCTCATTAATCCGGACAGGGGTTTCACCCCTCCACTTT. This encodes CASSSLIRTGVSPLHF.

Judged by abundance, this clone is medium-sized. This sequence joins TRBV28 and TRBJ2-7; unclear D gene. CDR3 size: 12 residues. Germline V gene sequence: CDR1 MDHEN, CDR2 SYDVKM. Between the trimmed V and J ends, which lost 5 bases and 5 bases, there was a span of 10 bases. CDR3 in DNA: TGTGCCAGCAGTCATTCCCCACACGAGCAGTACTTC. This translates into CASSHSPHEQYF.

This clone was recorded at least ten times. The chain carries TRBV7-3 and TRBJ2-5; no clear D. V was trimmed by 0 bases and J by 3 bases, leaving 5 bases between them. Looked up from germline, CDR1 is SGHTA and CDR2 is FQGTGA. The CDR3 is 13 amino acids. The CDR3 coding sequence is TGTGCCAGCAGCTTAACGCGAGAAGAGACCCAGTACTTC. Its translation is CASSLTREETQYF.

This clone was seen ten or more times. V usage is TRBV6-4 and J usage is TRBJ2-3, with TRBD2 matching 11 bases. V was clipped by 0 bases and J by 4 bases; unmatched bases: 6. CDR1 MRHNA and CDR2 SNTAGT come from the germline V gene. CDR3 length: 17 amino acids. The CDR3: CASSDSVLAGVSDTQYF. CDR3 DNA: TGTGCCAGCAGTGACTCGGTACTAGCGGGAGTATCAGATACGCAGTATTTT.

The chain is built from TRBV6-5 and TRBJ2-7; 9 bases are shared with TRBD1. This CDR3 spans 18 amino acids. In germline, CDR1 is MNHEY, CDR2 SVGAGI. V was clipped by 3 bases and J by 4 bases; unmatched bases: 16. CDR3 in amino acids: CASSYRPTGTGYGYEQYF. As DNA, the CDR3 is TGTGCCAGCAGTTATCGTCCTACCGGGACAGGGTATGGTTACGAGCAGTACTTC.

This clone was detected many times. DNA for the CDR3: TGCGCCAGCAGCTTGGACCACACTGAAGCTTTCTTT. This sequence encodes CASSLDHTEAFF. The chain is built from TRBV5-1 and TRBJ1-1; D not resolved. The CDR3 sequence is 12 residues long. V was clipped by 0 bases and J by 3 bases, with 3 bases between them. Germline CDR1 SGHRS, CDR2 YFSETQ.

The rearrangement joins TRBV12-3 or TRBV12-4 to TRBJ2-2; TRBD1 aligns across 11 bases. This CDR3 is built from 15 residues. V was pared by 5 bases and J by 4 bases, with 3 bases of the junction left unmatched. The CDR3 loop reads CASSRDRGSTGELFF. DNA of the CDR3: TGTGCCAGCAGTCGGGACAGGGGGTCCACCGGGGAGCTGTTTTTT.